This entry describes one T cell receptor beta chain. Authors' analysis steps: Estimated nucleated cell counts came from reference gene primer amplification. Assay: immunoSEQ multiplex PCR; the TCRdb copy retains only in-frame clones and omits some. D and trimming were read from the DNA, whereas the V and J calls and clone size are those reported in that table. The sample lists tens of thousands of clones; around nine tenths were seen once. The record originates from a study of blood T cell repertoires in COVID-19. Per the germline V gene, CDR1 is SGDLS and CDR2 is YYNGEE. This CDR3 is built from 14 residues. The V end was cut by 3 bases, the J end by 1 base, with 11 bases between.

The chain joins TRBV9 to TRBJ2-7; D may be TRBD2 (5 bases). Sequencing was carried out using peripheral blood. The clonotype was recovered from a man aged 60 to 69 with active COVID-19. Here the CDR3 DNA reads TGTGCCAGCAGCGAGTTAGCGTCGTCCTACGAGCAGTACTTC. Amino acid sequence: CASSELASSYEQYF. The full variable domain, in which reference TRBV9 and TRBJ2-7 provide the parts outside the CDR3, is DSGVTQTPKHLITATGQRVTLRCSPRSGDLSVYWYQQSLDQGLQFLIQYYNGEERAKGNILERFSAQQFPDLHSELNLSSLELGDSALYFCASSELASSYEQYFGPGTRLTVT.